The present TCR beta chain was sequenced within a study of blood T cell repertoires in COVID-19. Using immunoSEQ multiplex PCR, the repertoire was profiled, and TCRdb retains in-frame clones only, with some absent. This sample has about 330,000 clones, with roughly 87% found just once. The Seattle site enrolled patients during active infection and followed them longitudinally. Germline V gene lookup returns CDR1 LGHNA and CDR2 YSLEER. The trim removed 6 bases at V and 5 bases at J, leaving 11 bases unmatched. The CDR3 covers 15 residues. The gene calls are TRBV4-3 and TRBJ2-7; 9 bases agree with TRBD1. This receptor was taken from a man younger than 40 with COVID-19, enrolled during active disease. Specimen: peripheral blood. CDR3 sequence: CASSRSRTGADEQYF. The CDR3 bases are TGCGCCAGCAGTCGTTCCCGGACAGGGGCCGACGAGCAGTACTTC.